The 15 T cell receptor beta chains below come from one sample, sequenced in a study of Graves' ophthalmopathy and Graves' hyperthyroidism (dated by TCRdb to between 2018 and 2020). Sequencing used an Illumina HiSeq 2000. For repertoire sequencing, TCR beta CDR3 regions were amplified from RNA transcripts. The first round was an RT-PCR using HTBI primers with the Qiagen OneStep RT-PCR kit, and this first round was followed by a second-round multiplex PCR, then size selection and purification. TCRdb ran its own pipeline on the public reads, namely fastp trimming at Q25 and MiXCR clone calling, and kept in-frame beta chains. Every distinct CDR3 protein forms one entry, paired with its most common genes and DNA. Here the sample has about 620,000 distinct CDR3 sequences; about 20% occur a single time. The ten largest clones add up to more than 5.5% of the sample. Sequencing was carried out using peripheral blood. Every receptor here comes from a woman aged 18-29 years with stable Graves' hyperthyroidism. Some clones in this sample may be carry-over from other donors' samples. Donor details come from another sample of the same person, matched by shared clones.

This chain uses TRBV2 with TRBJ1-6; D is ambiguous. V lost 9 bases, J lost 0 bases, and 9 bases lay in between. Germline V CDR1 and CDR2: SNHLY, FYNNEI. This CDR3 has 14 amino acids. DNA of the CDR3: TGTGCCAGTACGATGGACTCCTATAATTCACCCCTCCACTTT. This sequence encodes CASTMDSYNSPLHF.

This clonotype has only one observation. This chain connects TRBV11-2 to TRBJ1-3, with unresolved D. This CDR3 is built from 15 residues. Between the trimmed V and J ends, which lost 6 bases and 3 bases, there was a span of 15 bases. The germline gives CDR1 SGHAT, CDR2 FQNNGV. As DNA, the CDR3 is TGTGCCAGCAGTTTATTGGAACAACTTGGAAACACCATATATTTT. Residues: CASSLLEQLGNTIYF.

This clonotype has just a few counts. The rearrangement links TRBV7-3 to TRBJ2-5; TRBD2 matches 13 bases. This CDR3 has 15 residues. Germline V gene sequence: CDR1 SGHTA, CDR2 FQGTGA. The trim removed 2 bases at V and 5 bases at J, leaving 2 bases unmatched. The CDR3 reads CASSLGGLAGETQYF. In DNA, the CDR3 is TGTGCCAGCAGCTTAGGGGGACTAGCGGGGGAGACCCAGTACTTC.

There are many counts of this clonotype. The chain combines TRBV12-3 or TRBV12-4 with TRBJ1-2; 7 bases match TRBD1. V shed 4 bases, J shed 3 bases, and the junction held 5 bases outside the gene matches. This CDR3 is built from 14 residues. The DNA for the CDR3 is TGTGCCAGCAGTTCGACAGGGTATGACTATGGCTACACCTTC. Amino acid sequence: CASSSTGYDYGYTF.

About this clonotype: This CDR3 fails to terminate in the conserved phenylalanine or tryptophan, so it likely reflects a read error. This chain links TRBV5-1 with TRBJ1-2, with D possibly TRBD1 on 5 matching bases. CDR3 length: 15 amino acids. Looked up from germline, CDR1 is SGHRS and CDR2 is YFSETQ. Trimming left V 3 bases short and J 6 bases short, with 18 bases between. CDR3 sequence reads: CASSSDQGRVHGYTV. CDR3 bases: TGCGCCAGCAGCTCCGACCAGGGAAGGGTTCATGGCTACACCGTC.

This clonotype has ten or more counts. V and J are TRBV18 and TRBJ2-2, with D unclear. The CDR3 runs 14 residues. CDR1 and CDR2 from the germline V gene are KGHSH and LQKENI. V gave up 3 bases and J gave up 2 bases, with 7 bases separating them. For the CDR3, the DNA is TGTGCCAGCTCACCCATAAGAAACACCGGGGAGCTGTTTTTT. It specifies CASSPIRNTGELFF.

The table lists this clonotype with many counts. The chain links TRBV19 to TRBJ1-1; no firm D call. This CDR3 is built from 13 residues. Germline CDR1 is LNHDA and CDR2 is SQIVND (reference sequence). The V gene lost 5 bases and the J gene lost 1 base, with 8 bases spanning the gap. This CDR3 is CASSLFENTEAFF. CDR3 nucleotide sequence: TGTGCCAGTAGTCTTTTTGAGAACACTGAAGCTTTCTTT.

This clonotype was counted many times. The chain uses TRBV20-1 and TRBJ2-7, with D uncertain. This CDR3 has 13 amino acids. With 5 bases removed from V and 0 bases from J, the gap between germline ends came to 11 bases. Germline-derived CDR1 and CDR2 are DFQATT and SNEGSKA (reference sequence). As DNA, the CDR3 is TGCAGTGCTCCTGGATTAAGCTCCTACGAGCAGTACTTC. Protein product: CSAPGLSSYEQYF.

This clonotype has at least ten counts. The chain is built from TRBV7-2 and TRBJ1-3, with 9 bases matching TRBD1. V lost 4 bases and J lost 4; bases outside the gene matches: 5. There are 15 residues in the CDR3. Looked up from germline, CDR1 is SGHTA and CDR2 is FQGNSA. For the CDR3, the DNA is TGTGCCAGCAGCTCACAGGGGGCGCGGGGAAACACCATATATTTT. Translation: CASSSQGARGNTIYF. Combining the CDR3 with reference TRBV7-2 and TRBJ1-3 gives the whole variable domain GAGVSQSPSNKVTEKGKDVELRCDPISGHTALYWYRQSLGQGLEFLIYFQGNSAPDKSGLPSDRFSAERTGGSVSTLTIQRTQQEDSAVYLCASSSQGARGNTIYFGEGSWLTVV.

The gene calls are TRBV4-1 and TRBJ2-5; D unclear. The CDR3 is 15 residues long. Trimming left V 1 base short and J 3 bases short, with 12 bases between. Germline lookup yields CDR1 MGHRA and CDR2 YSYEKL. The chain's CDR3 is CASSQGLGGKETQYF. The CDR3 DNA reads as TGCGCCAGCAGCCAAGGATTAGGCGGAAAAGAGACCCAGTACTTC.

This clonotype was recorded at least ten times. The chain combines TRBV12-3 or TRBV12-4 with TRBJ1-2, with TRBD1 as a possible D gene (5 bases). This CDR3 region has 15 residues. Trimming shortened V by 2 bases and J by 1 base, and 11 bases separated the two germline ends. The CDR3 nucleotides read TGTGCCAGCAGTTTAACGGCAGGGCTTAACTATGGCTACACCTTC. Translated, it gives CASSLTAGLNYGYTF.

This clonotype has more than one count but fewer than ten. The chain links TRBV3-1 to TRBJ1-1, with D possibly matching TRBD1 (6 bases). CDR3 size: 16 residues. Trimming stripped 4 bases from V and 5 bases from J, with 20 bases between. From germline, CDR1 is LGHDT and CDR2 YNNKEL (reference sequence). This CDR3 is CASSPRAPRGVTEAFF. The CDR3 region has the DNA TGTGCCAGCAGCCCCCGCGCCCCTAGGGGGGTGACTGAAGCTTTCTTT.

This clonotype was counted ten times or more. The CDR3 sequence: CASSWDRDKISYEQYF. The CDR3, as DNA: TGCGCCAGCAGCTGGGACCGGGACAAAATCTCCTACGAGCAGTACTTC. The chain links TRBV5-1 to TRBJ2-7; a possible D gene is TRBD1 (6 bases). This CDR3 region has 16 residues. CDR1 and CDR2 from the germline V gene are SGHRS and YFSETQ. V lost 3 bases to trimming and J lost 0 bases, with 16 bases between them.

V is TRBV7-2 and J is TRBJ2-5; D is possibly TRBD1 or TRBD2 (6 bases each). The germline V and J ends were trimmed by 1 base and 4 bases, with 10 bases remaining between them. Germline CDR1 reads SGHTA; CDR2 reads FQGNSA. This CDR3 is 14 amino acids long. The CDR3 coding sequence is TGTGCCAGCAGCTTAGGGTGGGGGGCAGAGACCCAGTACTTC. It codes for CASSLGWGAETQYF.

At least ten counts were recorded for this clonotype. CDR3 coding DNA: TGTGCCAGCAGTTCTAGGACAGGGGGATGGAACACCGGGGAGCTGTTTTTT. Protein: CASSSRTGGWNTGELFF. The chain is built from TRBV12-3 or TRBV12-4 and TRBJ2-2; 10 bases map to TRBD1. This CDR3 comprises 17 residues. The V gene end was trimmed by 4 bases and the J gene end by 1 base; junction bases not matched to a gene: 6.